This is a list of T cell receptor beta chains from one sample in a study of cytotoxic CD8 clonotypes in ibrutinib-treated CLL. Here immunoSEQ multiplex PCR was the method, and the copy in TCRdb shows in-frame clones only, minus some. The table shows hundreds of thousands of clones, with about 77% occurring only once. Specimen: PBMCs, collected before ibrutinib treatment. Receptors originate from a human donor with chronic lymphocytic leukemia. The CDR3 runs from the conserved cysteine through the conserved F or W. A D gene is named only where the DNA matches it firmly. Only part of the rows carry a size: once, few, many, or a class if the clone is expanded.

TGTGCCAGCAACCGGGAGATGGGCTACGAGCAGTACTTC | CASNREMGYEQYF | TRBV9 | - | - | TRBJ2-7
TGTGCCAGCAGTGGGACAAGCGCTGAAGCTTTCTTT | CASSGTSAEAFF | TRBV25-1 | - | - | TRBJ1-1
TGTGCCTTCCAAACCGGGACAGGGTCCTACGAGCAGTACTTC | CAFQTGTGSYEQYF | TRBV30 | once | TRBD1 | TRBJ2-7
TGCGCCAGCAGCTTGTGGGGACTGGGAGGCCCCTCGGAGCAGTACTTC | CASSLWGLGGPSEQYF | TRBV5-1 | - | - | TRBJ2-7
TGCGCCAGCAGCTTGAAACAGGGGGCGCGAAATACTGAAGCTTTCTTT | CASSLKQGARNTEAFF | TRBV5-1 | - | TRBD1 | TRBJ1-1
TGTGCCAGCTCCCCCCCCGGCTCCTACGAGCAGTACTTC | CASSPPGSYEQYF | TRBV18 | - | - | TRBJ2-7
TGCGCCAGCAGCTTGGTCGCGGTCGGGGGTTCCTATGGCTACACCTTC | CASSLVAVGGSYGYTF | TRBV5-1 | - | - | TRBJ1-2
TGTGCCAGCAGTCCAGGGAACTATGGCTACACCTTC | CASSPGNYGYTF | TRBV6-1 | few | - | TRBJ1-2
TGTGCCAGCAGTGAGATACTAGCTAGTAGCTCCTACGAGCAGTACTTC | CASSEILASSSYEQYF | TRBV6-1 | - | - | TRBJ2-7
TGCGCCAGCAGCTTACTGTTCGCGAACACCGGGGAGCTGTTTTTT | CASSLLFANTGELFF | TRBV5-1 | - | - | TRBJ2-2
TGTGCCAGCAGCGTAACAGGGGGGGCTGAGCAGTTCTTC | CASSVTGGAEQFF | TRBV9 | - | - | TRBJ2-1
TGTGCCAGCTCACCTGCCGGGACAGGGTACTACGAGCAGTACTTC | CASSPAGTGYYEQYF | TRBV18 | - | TRBD1 | TRBJ2-7
TGTGCCAGCACCACCCTCCCCCGGGGTTTGCTCGGCTACACCTTC | CASTTLPRGLLGYTF | TRBV28 | - | - | TRBJ1-2
TGTGCCAGTAGTCCACAGAGGGCTCGCGAAAAACTGTTTTTT | CASSPQRAREKLFF | TRBV19 | - | - | TRBJ1-4
TGCAGCGTTGAATCTGGCGGTGGCTACACCTTC | CSVESGGGYTF | TRBV29-1 | - | - | TRBJ1-2
TGCGCCAGCAGCGAAATTACAGGGGGCAGCATTCAGTACTTC | CASSEITGGSIQYF | TRBV4-1 | - | TRBD1 | TRBJ2-4
TGTGCCAGCAGCGCGACAGCTAGCAATCAGCCCCAGCATTTT | CASSATASNQPQHF | TRBV6-1 | - | - | TRBJ1-5
TGTGCCAGCTCACAAAACGAAATTAGGGGCACTGAAGCTTTCTTT | CASSQNEIRGTEAFF | TRBV18 | - | - | TRBJ1-1
TGTGCCACCAGCCCAGGGACTGCTCTTGAGCCCCAGCATTTT | CATSPGTALEPQHF | TRBV15 | - | - | TRBJ1-5
TGTGCCTGGAGTATCACAGGAAACTATGGCTACACCTTC | CAWSITGNYGYTF | TRBV30 | - | - | TRBJ1-2
TGTGCCAGCAGCTTGGGCCGGGACAGGGGGAGCAATGAGCAGTTCTTC | CASSLGRDRGSNEQFF | TRBV5-4 | - | TRBD1 | TRBJ2-1
TGCGCCAGCAGCCAAGGGGTTTTAAGCCTCGGCCCCTATGGCTACACCTTC | CASSQGVLSLGPYGYTF | TRBV4-1 | - | - | TRBJ1-2
TGTGCCAGCAGTTTACAAGGGAACTCCTACGAGCAGTACTTC | CASSLQGNSYEQYF | TRBV27 | once | - | TRBJ2-7
TGTGCCAGCAGCTTGGCGGGGACTAGCGGGAGTTCCTACGAGCAGTACTTC | CASSLAGTSGSSYEQYF | TRBV5-4 | - | TRBD2 | TRBJ2-7
TGTGCCAGTAGTACTAGCGGGAGCTCCTACAATGAGCAGTTCTTC | CASSTSGSSYNEQFF | TRBV19 | few | TRBD2 | TRBJ2-1
TGTGCCAGCAGGAGACAGGGTACCACAGATACGCAGTATTTT | CASRRQGTTDTQYF | TRBV27 | - | TRBD1 | TRBJ2-3
TGTGCCAGCAGCTTAACCCCCGGGACAGCGTATGGCTACACCTTC | CASSLTPGTAYGYTF | TRBV13 | - | TRBD1 | TRBJ1-2
TGTGCCAGCGGTTCAACGGGCGGGTCCTACAATGAGCAGTTCTTC | CASGSTGGSYNEQFF | TRBV7-6 | - | - | TRBJ2-1
TGTGCCAGCAGTAAGGGGGGTAGCGAAAGACTCACAGATACGCAGTATTTT | CASSKGGSERLTDTQYF | TRBV27 | - | - | TRBJ2-3